The 12 T cell receptor beta chains in this list originate from one sample, sequenced in a study of beta chain features in type 1 diabetes. Sequencing targeted expressed TCRB transcripts, as all isolated RNA had been reverse transcribed. Some clones are missing from TCRdb's copy, which holds only in-frame ones; the method was immunoSEQ multiplex PCR. Of 450,000 to 600,000 clones in the sample, around 28% were seen once. The sample consisted of naive CD4+ T cells from blood. The receptors shown here come from a young man in good health.

This chain connects TRBV7-6 to TRBJ1-4, with D perhaps TRBD1 (6 bases). This CDR3 has 14 residues. Per the germline V gene, CDR1 is SGHVS and CDR2 is FNYEAQ. Trimming removed 4 bases from V and 8 bases from J, with 14 bases in between. The CDR3, as DNA: TGTGCCAGCAGCTCCCCCTCGGGGGGCGAAAAACTGTTTTTT. Its protein is CASSSPSGGEKLFF.

The chain couples TRBV5-1 to TRBJ2-1; 7 positions agree with TRBD1. Losses at the gene ends were 7 bases for V and 2 bases for J; bases not matched to a gene: 6. CDR1 is SGHRS and CDR2 is YFSETQ in the germline V gene. The CDR3 is 14 residues long. The CDR3 sequence is CASSRDRAYNEQFF. The CDR3 region has the DNA TGCGCCAGCTCCCGGGACAGAGCCTACAATGAGCAGTTCTTC.

This clone was detected once. V and J are TRBV5-1 and TRBJ2-5, with D unclear. Per the germline V gene, CDR1 is SGHRS and CDR2 is YFSETQ. With 4 bases removed from V and 0 bases from J, the gap between germline ends came to 13 bases. This CDR3 has 15 amino acids. This CDR3 is CASSPVDGDQETQYF. The CDR3 DNA sequence: TGCGCCAGCAGCCCCGTTGACGGAGACCAAGAGACCCAGTACTTC.

The chain has TRBV6-5 and TRBJ2-3; 9 positions agree with TRBD2. V lost 4 bases to trimming and J lost 5 bases; unmatched junction nucleotides: 10. Germline V CDR1 and CDR2: MNHEY, SVGAGI. This CDR3 has 16 residues. In DNA form, the CDR3 reads TGTGCCAGCAGTTTCAAAAGCGGGAGGCGGGGAGATACGCAGTATTTT. It translates to CASSFKSGRRGDTQYF.

This clone occurred a few times. The rearrangement joins TRBV28 to TRBJ2-7; D not resolved. This CDR3 is 13 amino acids long. V lost 2 bases, J lost 3 bases, and 8 bases lay in between. Germline assignment: CDR1 MDHEN and CDR2 SYDVKM. CDR3 in amino acids: CASSLLTDYEQYF. Here the CDR3 DNA reads TGTGCCAGCAGTTTACTGACTGACTACGAGCAGTACTTC.

The chain carries TRBV29-1 and TRBJ2-1; D remains ambiguous. V dropped 7 bases and J dropped 7 bases, with 17 bases sitting between them. The CDR3 loop spans 13 amino acids. Germline loops: CDR1 SQVTM, CDR2 ANQGSEA. The CDR3 nucleotides are TGCAGCGCCGCCGGGCCTGCAAAGAATGAGCAGTTCTTC. Amino acids: CSAAGPAKNEQFF.

In its sample, this clone was seen a few times. The chain combines TRBV7-9 with TRBJ2-5; D ambiguous. V lost 1 base and J 3 bases, leaving 12 bases between the germline ends. CDR1 is SEHNR and CDR2 is FQNEAQ in the germline V gene (reference sequence). The CDR3 totals 15 residues. The CDR3 coding sequence is TGTGCCAGCAGCTTAGGTTCAGGCCCGAAAGAGACCCAGTACTTC. This sequence encodes CASSLGSGPKETQYF. Supplemented by reference TRBV7-9 and TRBJ2-5, the full variable domain reads DTGVSQNPRHKITKRGQNVTFRCDPISEHNRLYWYRQTLGQGPEFLTYFQNEAQLEKSRLLSDRFSAERPKGSFSTLEIQRTEQGDSAMYLCASSLGSGPKETQYFGPGTRLLVL.

This chain joins TRBV30 and TRBJ2-3, with a tentative D call TRBD2 (6 bases). In germline, CDR1 is GTSNPN, CDR2 SVGIG (reference sequence). The CDR3 is made up of 14 amino acids. Trimming shortened V by 5 bases and J by 2 bases, and 14 bases separated the two germline ends. The CDR3 DNA reads TGTGCCTGGCTCCGTAGGGAGGACACAGATACGCAGTATTTT. Translation: CAWLRREDTDTQYF.

This clone occurred once. This chain links TRBV7-8 with TRBJ2-3; unclear D gene. CDR1 and CDR2 from the germline V gene are SGHVS and FQNEAQ. Trimming cost V 0 bases and J 2 bases, with 6 bases left between them. The CDR3 spans 14 residues. Here the CDR3 DNA reads TGTGCCAGCAGCTTAGCTTCCCTCACAGATACGCAGTATTTT. It codes for CASSLASLTDTQYF.

The chain is built from TRBV2 and TRBJ2-5, with 10 bases aligning to TRBD1. CDR1 SNHLY and CDR2 FYNNEI come from the germline V gene. The V segment lost 5 bases and the J segment 5 bases; nucleotides outside the gene matches: 5. The CDR3 consists of 14 residues. CDR3 DNA: TGTGCCAGCAGTATGACAGGGGGCGTGGAGACCCAGTACTTC. As protein: CASSMTGGVETQYF.

In the case of this clone: Other DNA sequences in the same sample also yield this CDR3. The chain joins TRBV11-2 to TRBJ2-6; perhaps TRBD1 as D (5 bases). Germline loops: CDR1 SGHAT, CDR2 FQNNGV. The CDR3 is 15 amino acids. The V end was cut by 2 bases, the J end by 2 bases, with 7 bases between. The DNA of the CDR3 is TGTGCCAGCAGCTTAAGGGGCGCTGGGGCCAACGTCCTGACTTTC. Its protein product is CASSLRGAGANVLTF.

The table lists this clone with a few counts. The rearrangement joins TRBV28 to TRBJ2-7, with D hard to call. Germline lookup yields CDR1 MDHEN and CDR2 SYDVKM. V shed 2 bases and J shed 2 bases, with 7 bases lying between them. The CDR3 spans 13 residues. The DNA for the CDR3 is TGTGCCAGCAGTTTAGGCCGGACCTACGAGCAGTACTTC. This sequence encodes CASSLGRTYEQYF.